The clone carrying this T cell receptor (beta chain) was counted at least ten times. Template material for amplifying TCR beta CDR3 regions consisted of RNA transcripts. First-round RT-PCR with HTBI primers amplified the TCR CDR3 region. In TCRdb, the multiplex PCR reads were re-called with MiXCR into one record per CDR3 protein. The sample records around 600,000 distinct CDR3 sequences, 14% being singletons. These data originate in a study of T cells in Graves' hyperthyroidism and ophthalmopathy. Turning to the study itself: Prior to any treatment, at the point of initial diagnosis, peripheral blood was collected.

CDR3 size: 13 residues. With 6 bases removed from V and 0 bases from J, the gap between germline ends came to 8 bases. Germline loops: CDR1 MDHEN, CDR2 SYDVKM. Researchers barred patients who had uncontrolled infection, other autoimmune disease, pregnancy or lactation. Diagnoses were established using clinical symptoms, serum thyroxine and TRAb, thyroid ultrasound and orbital computed tomography. A 10 ml volume of fresh peripheral blood provided the PBMCs. This receptor was taken from a woman in her 50s with Graves' ophthalmopathy. The gene calls are TRBV28 and TRBJ2-5; D may be TRBD1 (6 bases). The source material was blood. CDR3 nucleotide sequence: TGTGCCAGCAGATCAGGGGACCAAGAGACCCAGTACTTC. Protein: CASRSGDQETQYF.